A single sample is the source of the 6 T cell receptor beta chains below, sequenced in a study of CD8 T cells in ankylosing spondylitis. TCRdb re-analysed the 5' RACE reads in MiXCR, keeping a single row per CDR3 protein. The table has 200,000 to 250,000 distinct CDR3 sequences, 30% to 40% seen once; the top ten hold about 4.2%. Sequenced input: blood, either unsorted or a sorted T cell fraction (not recorded which). The receptor source for this set is a male donor with ankylosing spondylitis or in good health (not recorded which).

CDR3 coding DNA: TGTGCCAGCAGCGTGCCCGGCTCTGGAAACACCATATATTTT. Translation gives CASSVPGSGNTIYF. The chain carries TRBV28 and TRBJ1-3; D is uncertain. Germline CDR1 MDHEN, CDR2 SYDVKM. Trimming took 6 bases from V and 0 from J, leaving 9 bases between them. This CDR3 has 14 amino acids.

The V and J genes are TRBV18 and TRBJ2-7; unclear D gene. CDR1 is KGHSH and CDR2 is LQKENI in the germline V gene. There are 13 residues in the CDR3. V shed 3 bases and J shed 3 bases, with 9 bases lying between them. CDR3 loop: CASSPSANYEQYF. The CDR3 DNA sequence: TGTGCCAGCTCACCGTCAGCAAACTACGAGCAGTACTTC.

This chain joins TRBV20-1 and TRBJ2-3; D gene uncertain. Trimming took 4 bases from V and 0 from J, leaving 11 bases between them. Germline assignment: CDR1 DFQATT and CDR2 SNEGSKA (reference sequence). The CDR3 has 14 amino acids. The CDR3 here is CSAKSDGSTDTQYF. Written as DNA, the CDR3 is TGCAGTGCTAAAAGTGACGGGAGCACAGATACGCAGTATTTT.

The chain is built from TRBV15 and TRBJ2-4, with D unclear. The V gene's germline CDR1 is LNHNV and CDR2 YYDKDF (reference sequence). The V gene lost 9 bases and the J gene lost 0 bases, with 9 bases spanning the gap. The CDR3 is made up of 13 amino acids. The CDR3 here is CATGPEAKNIQYF. The DNA of the CDR3 is TGTGCCACGGGTCCTGAAGCCAAAAACATTCAGTACTTC.

The chain uses TRBV12-3 or TRBV12-4 and TRBJ2-1; D remains ambiguous. CDR3 length: 11 amino acids. The V gene lost 4 bases and the J gene lost 10 bases, with 8 bases spanning the gap. The CDR3 DNA reads TGTGCCAGCAGTTCCTTACGAGAGCAGTTCTTC. It yields the protein CASSSLREQFF.

This chain uses TRBV25-1 with TRBJ1-4; 11 bases match TRBD1. The CDR3 is made up of 15 amino acids. Germline lookup yields CDR1 MGHDK and CDR2 SYGVNS. V lost 2 bases to trimming and J lost 8 bases; unmatched junction nucleotides: 4. This CDR3 reads CASSEGGTGGEKLFF. DNA for the CDR3: TGTGCCAGCAGTGAAGGTGGGACAGGGGGAGAAAAACTGTTTTTT.